This T cell receptor beta chain was identified in a study of molecular identifiers for immune sequencing clone quantification. Bulk TCR libraries used previously described methods and listed TCR primers. TCRdb fed the PCR reads into MiXCR, producing one record per CDR3 protein. The sample gives approximately 500,000 distinct CDR3 sequences, 20% to 25% of which show up once; approximately 0.8% is in the top ten. This clonotype was found many times. The antigen is not known. Overall study results and limits: Jurkat TCR RNA spiked in from one cell could reportedly be detected among 1 million or so naive cells. The study found clones above 20 RNA copies held over 97% of effector molecules and under 1% in naive cells. With a barcode shared among identical TCR molecules, highly expanded clone sizes could be underestimated.

Trimming shortened V by 1 base and J by 2 bases, and 11 bases separated the two germline ends. The CDR3 covers 15 residues. Germline CDR1 is LGHNA and CDR2 is YSLEER. This sequence joins TRBV4-3 and TRBJ2-5, with D perhaps matching TRBD1 (5 bases). This sequence was found in a human donor in good health. Some libraries in this study had Jurkat cell RNA spiked in. The sample taken for sequencing was naive CD8+ T cells from blood, with Jurkat cell RNA spiked in. Subset defined: FACS-sorted CD8+CD4-CCR7+CD45RA+ naive T cells. This chain's CDR3 is CASSQGDREQETQYF. CDR3 in DNA: TGCGCCAGCAGCCAAGGCGACAGAGAACAAGAGACCCAGTACTTC.